This T cell receptor (beta chain) derives from a study of T cell responses to AZD1222 COVID-19 vaccine. Study results and caveats: Clonal diversity was possibly underestimated, and the donors were mostly white British, with more females. The study reported that nearly half of spike-specific TCRs target unmutated variant regions.

This clone was seen only once. Its specificity is not known. Profiled with immunoSEQ multiplex PCR; TCRdb holds only in-frame clones, not every one. Of around 94,000 clones in the sample, 88% were seen once. The CDR3 spans 10 residues. Between the trimmed V and J ends, which lost 11 bases and 4 bases, there was a span of 8 bases. Sequences were derived from peripheral blood, sampled on day 0 of AZD1222 vaccination. This TCR derives from an adult in good health. The chain recombines TRBV12-3 or TRBV12-4 with TRBJ1-1; D call uncertain. The CDR3 region has the DNA TGTGCCCGAGACACCACTGAAGCTTTCTTT. Its protein product is CARDTTEAFF.